This TCR beta chain was identified during a study of OX40 agonist ivuxolimab in advanced cancers. As for the study in general: Of mixed ages from about 23 to 85 and averaging about 56 years, the group was 65% to 85% male.

The table came from immunoSEQ multiplex PCR; TCRdb's copy has only in-frame clones and leaves some out. The repertoire includes under 85,000 clones, approximately 91% of them detected once, and around 0.33% sits in the top ten. CDR1 is PRHDT and CDR2 is FYEKMQ in the germline V gene (reference sequence). CDR3 length equals 15 residues. J gave up 11 bases and V 5 bases, and 17 bases lay outside the gene matches. The material was CD4+ or CD8+ T cells sorted from blood, obtained in a trial of the OX40 agonist ivuxolimab. The TCR sequence derives from an adult with an advanced solid tumor such as melanoma, head and neck, liver or kidney cancer. This chain joins TRBV13 and TRBJ2-5, with 7 bases identical to TRBD2. In DNA form, the CDR3 reads TGTGCCAGCAGCCCCCCCGCGGGAGAGGCTTGGGAGCAGTACTTC. It codes for CASSPPAGEAWEQYF.